A single sample gave rise to the 31 T cell receptor beta chains below, sequenced in a study of T cell repertoires in cytomegalovirus infection. No antigen is known for these receptors. TCRdb reprocessed the reads with MiXCR, giving one entry per CDR3 protein. The sample includes some 920,000 distinct CDR3 sequences, 31% of them seen just once. The sequenced sample was cultured CD8+ T cells from PBMCs, obtained from culture after CMV antigen stimulation. The origin of the receptors is a human donor in good health (CMV status not recorded). Some clones in this sample may be carry-over from other donors' samples.

A note on this clonotype: The junction differs from germline at one of its ends, possibly a read error. This chain uses TRBV6-2 or TRBV6-3 with TRBJ1-1; D gene ambiguous. This CDR3 has 15 residues. Looked up from germline, CDR1 is MNHEY and CDR2 is SVGEGT. Written as DNA, the CDR3 is TGTGCCAACAGTGACCTGGGCAGGATAAACACTGAAGCTTTCTTT. Translating it yields CANSDLGRINTEAFF.

The table lists this clonotype with a few counts. This rearrangement joins TRBV27 to TRBJ2-5, with 7 bases matching TRBD1. Germline V gene sequence: CDR1 MNHEY, CDR2 SMNVEV (reference sequence). V was pared by 8 bases and J by 6 bases, with 3 bases of the junction left unmatched. The CDR3 extends over 11 amino acids. The CDR3 DNA follows: TGTGCCAGCCACAGGGGCCAGACCCAGTACTTC. It specifies CASHRGQTQYF.

The chain joins TRBV7-9 to TRBJ1-2, with D unresolved. The CDR3 has 14 residues. CDR1 is SEHNR and CDR2 is FQNEAQ in the germline V gene (reference sequence). Deletions cut 4 bases from V and 9 bases from J, with 18 bases between. As DNA, the CDR3 is TGTGCCAGCAGCTCGGCCGGGGATACATTGAGCTACACCTTC. Protein: CASSSAGDTLSYTF.

J is TRBJ1-6 and V is TRBV19; TRBD1 might be the D (5 bases). Trimming removed 2 bases at V and 8 bases at J, with 7 bases between. This CDR3 has 13 amino acids. Germline-derived CDR1 and CDR2 are LNHDA and SQIVND (reference sequence). CDR3 amino acids: CASSIQGDSPLHF. The CDR3, as DNA: TGTGCCAGTAGTATACAGGGCGATTCACCCCTCCACTTT.

The V gene is TRBV6-6, the J gene TRBJ2-7; 12 bases match TRBD1. In germline, CDR1 is MNHNY, CDR2 SVGAGI (reference sequence). This CDR3 is 14 amino acids long. Trimming removed 4 bases from V and 5 bases from J; junction bases left unmatched: 3. CDR3 loop: CASSSGTGGDEQYV. As DNA, the CDR3 is TGTGCCAGCAGTTCGGGGACAGGGGGCGACGAGCAGTACGTC.

In regard to this clonotype: This may come from a read error, since a much larger clone is one base off. The chain recombines TRBV7-8 with TRBJ1-5, with D perhaps TRBD1 (6 bases). The germline V gene encodes CDR1 SGHVS and CDR2 FQNEAQ. The CDR3 is made up of 17 amino acids. Here the CDR3 reads CASSFGSDQGRNQSQHF. For the CDR3, the DNA is TGTGCCAGCAGCTTTGGTTCGGATCAGGGGCGCAATCAGTCCCAGCATTTT.

This clonotype has more than one count but fewer than ten. The chain joins TRBV10-2 to TRBJ1-2; no clear D gene. Trimming took 11 bases from V and 6 from J, leaving 25 bases between them. This CDR3 comprises 15 residues. From germline, CDR1 is WSHSY and CDR2 SAAADI. CDR3 bases: TGCGCCGAGGACCGAATTGTAACCCAAAGCCATGGCTACACCTTC. This sequence encodes CAEDRIVTQSHGYTF.

The rearrangement links TRBV6-5 to TRBJ2-7; maybe TRBD2 (5 bases). The CDR3 runs to 12 residues. CDR1 MNHEY and CDR2 SVGAGI come from the germline V gene. V was shortened by 10 bases and J by 0 bases, with 10 bases between the two germline ends. The CDR3 reads CATPDCSYEQYV. Written as DNA, the CDR3 is TGTGCCACTCCGGACTGCTCCTACGAGCAGTACGTC.

The V gene is TRBV2, the J gene TRBJ2-3; 7 nucleotides line up with TRBD2. V lost 8 bases, J lost 13 bases, and 0 bases stayed unmatched. Germline values: CDR1 SNHLY, CDR2 FYNNEI. This CDR3 has 8 amino acids. CDR3 sequence reads: CASREEYF. The CDR3 DNA is TGTGCCAGCCGGGAGGAGTATTTT. The full variable domain, rest sourced from reference TRBV2 and TRBJ2-3, is EPEVTQTPSHQVTQMGQEVILRCVPISNHLYFYWYRQILGQKVEFLVSFYNNEISEKSEIFDDQFSVERPDGSNFTLKIRSTKLEDSAMYFCASREEYFGPGTRLTVL.

This clonotype was found many times. This chain links TRBV7-2 with TRBJ2-1, with D unclear. The CDR3 runs to 15 residues. Germline V gives CDR1 SGHTA, CDR2 FQGNSA. Trimming removed 5 bases at V and 5 bases at J, with 16 bases between. The CDR3 protein is CASSRRSQSNNEQFF. The CDR3 DNA reads TGTGCCAGCAGCCGTCGATCCCAGAGTAACAATGAGCAGTTCTTC.

This chain joins TRBV7-9 and TRBJ2-7, with D possibly being TRBD2 (6 bases). CDR1 is SEHNR, CDR2 FQNEAQ, per germline (reference sequence). The CDR3 runs 15 residues. V was shortened by 5 bases and J by 1 base, with 15 bases between the two germline ends. The CDR3 DNA sequence: TGTGCCAGCAGCGCCACAGGTCTAGCGTCCTACGAGCAGTACTTC. Protein sequence: CASSATGLASYEQYF.

V and J are TRBV7-3 and TRBJ2-6, with D tentatively TRBD1 (6 bases). V was shortened by 1 base and J by 0 bases, with 7 bases between the two germline ends. Germline CDR1 reads SGHTA; CDR2 reads FQGTGA. The CDR3 runs 16 residues. CDR3 loop: CASSLKGHSGANVLTF. The DNA of the CDR3 is TGTGCCAGCAGCTTAAAGGGACACTCTGGGGCCAACGTCCTGACTTTC.

The J gene is TRBJ2-7, the V gene TRBV27, with D possibly matching TRBD2 (5 bases). From germline, CDR1 is MNHEY and CDR2 SMNVEV (reference sequence). The CDR3 contains 13 residues. Trimming cost V 6 bases and J 6 bases, with 15 bases left between them. The CDR3 region has the DNA TGTGCCAGCAGAATCGGGATCAGCGGCGAGCAGTACGTC. Residues: CASRIGISGEQYV.

This clonotype turned up a few times. The chain joins TRBV7-9 to TRBJ1-6; D is unresolved. The germline gives CDR1 SEHNR, CDR2 FQNEAQ (reference sequence). The CDR3 covers 14 residues. V was pared by 3 bases and J by 6 bases, with 9 bases between. The CDR3 spells CASSFTEPNSPLHF. The CDR3 DNA is TGTGCCAGCAGCTTCACAGAACCTAATTCACCCCTCCACTTT.

This clonotype has a handful of counts. The rearrangement uses TRBV29-1 and TRBJ1-1; TRBD1 is a possible D gene (6 bases). V lost 3 bases to trimming and J lost 5 bases, with 19 bases between them. CDR3 size: 15 residues. CDR1 and CDR2 (germline): SQVTM, ANQGSEA. The CDR3 DNA sequence: TGCAGCGTTGAGGTTAGGGGGGCACTGGAAACTGAAGCTTTCTTT. Translated, it gives CSVEVRGALETEAFF. Based on the CDR3 plus reference TRBV29-1 and TRBJ1-1, the full variable domain is SAVISQKPSRDICQRGTSLTIQCQVDSQVTMMFWYRQQPGQSLTLIATANQGSEATYESGFVIDKFPISRPNLTFSTLTVSNMSPEDSSIYLCSVEVRGALETEAFFGQGTRLTVV.

This clonotype was counted only a few times. The chain uses TRBV19 and TRBJ1-1; D is possibly TRBD1 (6 bases). The CDR3 length is 17 residues. Germline V lookup: CDR1 LNHDA, CDR2 SQIVND (reference sequence). Trimming stripped 0 bases from V and 0 bases from J, with 14 bases between. DNA for the CDR3: TGTGCCAGTAGTATAGACGCGGACAGTTTCCTGAACACTGAAGCTTTCTTT. Its protein is CASSIDADSFLNTEAFF. Based on the CDR3 plus reference TRBV19 and TRBJ1-1, the full variable domain is DGGITQSPKYLFRKEGQNVTLSCEQNLNHDAMYWYRQDPGQGLRLIYYSQIVNDFQKGDIAEGYSVSREKKESFPLTVTSAQKNPTAFYLCASSIDADSFLNTEAFFGQGTRLTVV.

The rearrangement links TRBV15 to TRBJ1-5; the D is unclear. CDR3 length: 15 amino acids. Germline V gene data show CDR1 as LNHNV and CDR2 as YYDKDF (reference sequence). The V end lost 0 bases, the J end lost 2 bases, and 8 bases lay between the germline ends. CDR3 coding DNA: TGTGCCACCAGCAGAGATGGTGGACGCAATCAGCCCCAGCATTTT. Its protein product is CATSRDGGRNQPQHF.

This chain uses TRBV6-5 with TRBJ2-5; 7 bases are shared with TRBD1. V dropped 6 bases and J dropped 5; count of bases not matched to a gene: 9. The CDR3 contains 14 residues. CDR1 and CDR2 (germline): MNHEY, SVGAGI. CDR3 region: CASRPRQGWETQYF. In DNA form, the CDR3 reads TGTGCCAGCAGACCAAGACAGGGATGGGAGACCCAGTACTTC.

This clonotype was detected ten times or more. The genes are TRBV7-2 and TRBJ2-7; D remains ambiguous. V lost 2 bases and J lost 3, with 5 bases in between. Germline lookup yields CDR1 SGHTA and CDR2 FQGNSA. The CDR3 contains 12 residues. The CDR3 DNA is TGTGCCAGCAGCTTACAGGACTACGAGCAGTACGTC. Its protein product is CASSLQDYEQYV.

This clonotype was found a few times. The chain has TRBV4-1 and TRBJ2-1; 10 bases are a match to TRBD2. Unmatched junction bases numbered 6, after V lost 4 bases and J lost 3 bases. This CDR3 is 16 amino acids long. From germline, CDR1 is MGHRA and CDR2 YSYEKL. The CDR3 DNA follows: TGCGCCAGCAGCCGACGAAGCGGGGGGGTCTACAATGAGCAGTTCTTC. Translating gives CASSRRSGGVYNEQFF.

The gene calls are TRBV2 and TRBJ1-4, with a possible D match to TRBD1 (5 bases). The V and J ends lost 6 bases and 7 bases respectively, with 18 bases between them. The CDR3 has 15 residues. Germline lookup yields CDR1 SNHLY and CDR2 FYNNEI. The CDR3 sequence is CASRATWGSGEKLFF. The CDR3, as DNA: TGTGCCAGCAGAGCGACATGGGGGAGCGGTGAAAAACTGTTTTTT.

This clonotype came up a few times. The chain has TRBV19 and TRBJ1-1, with 7 bases that match TRBD1. CDR3 size: 14 residues. The trim removed 7 bases at V and 3 bases at J, leaving 8 bases unmatched. The V gene's germline CDR1 is LNHDA and CDR2 SQIVND (reference sequence). CDR3 residues: CASTNRGRHTEAFF. For the CDR3, the DNA is TGTGCCAGTACTAACAGGGGACGCCACACTGAAGCTTTCTTT.

This clonotype has a handful of counts. This chain connects TRBV12-3 or TRBV12-4 to TRBJ1-1; TRBD1 aligns across 8 bases. Trimming took 4 bases from V and 1 from J; bases not matched to a gene: 5. This CDR3 has 15 amino acids. The CDR3 is CASSWPGQGNTEAFF. Here the CDR3 DNA reads TGTGCCAGCAGTTGGCCTGGACAGGGGAACACTGAAGCTTTCTTT.

This clonotype occurred many times. The rearrangement joins TRBV7-6 to TRBJ2-7; D unclear. The V and J ends lost 1 base and 2 bases respectively, with 12 bases between them. This CDR3 contains 15 residues. Looked up from germline, CDR1 is SGHVS and CDR2 is FNYEAQ. CDR3 residues: CASSLEAVGTYEQYV. CDR3 bases: TGTGCCAGCAGCTTAGAGGCGGTCGGAACCTACGAGCAGTACGTC.

This clonotype has only a few counts. This chain links TRBV10-3 with TRBJ1-1; D possibly corresponds to TRBD1 (6 bases). Trimming cost V 7 bases and J 6 bases, with 12 bases left between them. The CDR3 has 12 residues. Germline values: CDR1 ENHRY, CDR2 SYGVKD. CDR3 in amino acids: CAITGAAAEAFF. The CDR3 coding sequence is TGTGCCATCACGGGGGCAGCGGCTGAAGCTTTCTTT.

The sample holds a few counts of this clonotype. The chain joins TRBV6-1 to TRBJ2-2; 7 bases match TRBD1. The V gene's germline CDR1 is MNHNS and CDR2 SASEGT. This CDR3 has 16 residues. J gave up 0 bases and V 5 bases, and 6 bases lay outside the gene matches. This CDR3 reads CASSYPDRPNTGELFF. The DNA of the CDR3 is TGTGCCAGCAGTTACCCGGACAGGCCGAACACCGGGGAGCTGTTTTTT.

The genes are TRBV7-9 and TRBJ1-2; no clear D. Deletions cut 2 bases from V and 8 bases from J, with 12 bases between. Germline CDR1 is SEHNR and CDR2 is FQNEAQ (reference sequence). CDR3 length: 13 residues. CDR3 amino acids: CASSLPSLSGYTF. In DNA form, the CDR3 reads TGTGCCAGCAGCTTACCGTCTTTAAGCGGCTACACCTTC.

Only a few counts were recorded for this clonotype. The chain joins TRBV7-9 to TRBJ1-1, with D possibly being TRBD1 (5 bases). CDR1 and CDR2 from the germline V gene are SEHNR and FQNEAQ (reference sequence). The CDR3 loop spans 12 amino acids. Trimming took off 4 bases at V and 6 bases at J, with 9 bases between the two ends. The CDR3 region is CASSSGAPEAFF. The CDR3 DNA reads as TGTGCCAGCAGCTCCGGGGCCCCTGAAGCTTTCTTT.

This clonotype was detected many times. The chain couples TRBV7-2 to TRBJ1-2; TRBD1 aligns across 12 bases. Germline loops: CDR1 SGHTA, CDR2 FQGNSA. The trim removed 5 bases at V and 8 bases at J, leaving 6 bases unmatched. CDR3 size: 14 residues. The CDR3 spells CASSGTGGPPGYTF. The CDR3 coding sequence is TGTGCCAGCAGCGGGACAGGGGGCCCGCCGGGCTACACCTTC.

This clonotype was found many times. The chain uses TRBV12-5 and TRBJ2-5; TRBD1 agrees at 7 bases. V was clipped by 3 bases and J by 2 bases; unmatched bases: 9. Germline V lookup: CDR1 LGHNT, CDR2 FRNRAP. This CDR3 contains 16 residues. Here the CDR3 DNA reads TGTGCTAGTGGTTTCGGGGCAGGGGGACGGCAAGAGACCCAGTACTTC. This gives the protein CASGFGAGGRQETQYF.

The rearrangement links TRBV27 to TRBJ2-2; the D is unclear. Germline V gene sequence: CDR1 MNHEY, CDR2 SMNVEV (reference sequence). This CDR3 has 14 amino acids. V lost 7 bases and J 6 bases, leaving 15 bases between the germline ends. The CDR3 DNA is TGTGCCAGCACCTTCGGGTCGAGCTCCGGGGAGCTGTTTTTT. It specifies CASTFGSSSGELFF.